These 10 T cell receptor beta chains originate from one sample sequenced in a study of Ad26.COV2.S vaccination and SARS-CoV-2 variants. TCRdb's copy holds only in-frame clones and misses some; the assay was immunoSEQ multiplex PCR. The sample yields about 390,000 clones, less than 90% seen once. The treatment is: 19 received Ad26.COV2.S at low or high dose, single or two shots; several received placebo; per-sample allocation not given. The samples were gathered on day 63 after the first injection of vaccine or placebo. The sequenced sample was peripheral blood, obtained in a trial of Ad26.COV2.S vaccine versus placebo. The receptor set was obtained from a person between 18 and 65 years old who received the Ad26.COV2.S COVID-19 vaccine or a placebo.

The gene calls are TRBV6-5 and TRBJ1-4; 9 positions agree with TRBD1. The CDR3 is 13 amino acids. V shed 9 bases, J shed 7 bases, and the junction held 6 bases outside the gene matches. Per germline, CDR1 MNHEY and CDR2 SVGAGI. The CDR3 sequence is CASSRDRAEKLFF. The CDR3 DNA sequence: TGTGCCAGTTCCCGGGACAGGGCTGAAAAACTGTTTTTT.

The gene calls are TRBV2 and TRBJ2-7, with a weak D call TRBD2 (5 bases). Germline CDR1 SNHLY, CDR2 FYNNEI. The CDR3 runs 12 residues. Trimming pared 3 bases from V and 3 bases from J, leaving 6 bases between. The CDR3 sequence is CASSDEGYEQYF. As DNA, the CDR3 is TGTGCCAGCAGTGACGAGGGCTACGAGCAGTACTTC.

This chain joins TRBV6-4 and TRBJ1-1; D remains unclear. The CDR3 runs to 15 residues. V was pared by 0 bases and J by 6 bases, with 14 bases between. Germline CDR1 is MRHNA and CDR2 is SNTAGT. CDR3 sequence (DNA): TGTGCCAGCAGTGACTCGATTTATGAATGCCCTGAAGCTTTCTTT. Residues: CASSDSIYECPEAFF.

V is TRBV5-1 and J is TRBJ1-4, with 9 bases aligning to TRBD1. V lost 3 bases, J lost 7 bases, and 7 bases stayed unmatched. Germline assignment: CDR1 SGHRS and CDR2 YFSETQ. This CDR3 is built from 15 residues. CDR3 coding DNA: TGCGCCAGCAGCTCTGGACAGGGGAGGTTTGAAAAACTGTTTTTT. Its protein product is CASSSGQGRFEKLFF.

The chain couples TRBV4-1 to TRBJ1-2, with a possible D match to TRBD1 (5 bases). The CDR3 covers 17 residues. V was clipped by 1 base and J by 5 bases, with 20 bases between them. Germline CDR1 is MGHRA and CDR2 is YSYEKL. The CDR3: CASSQGKAGQLGYGYTF. For the CDR3, the DNA is TGCGCCAGCAGCCAAGGAAAGGCTGGACAACTGGGGTATGGCTACACCTTC.

The chain is built from TRBV7-8 and TRBJ1-2; D gene uncertain. Trimming took off 0 bases at V and 0 bases at J, with 8 bases between the two ends. Looked up from germline, CDR1 is SGHVS and CDR2 is FQNEAQ. The CDR3 extends over 15 amino acids. The DNA for the CDR3 is TGTGCCAGCAGCTTAGCTGGGATCTCTAACTATGGCTACACCTTC. Protein: CASSLAGISNYGYTF.

The chain recombines TRBV2 with TRBJ2-2; D is unresolved. The CDR3 length is 14 residues. From germline, CDR1 is SNHLY and CDR2 FYNNEI. V shed 6 bases and J shed 2 bases, with 10 bases lying between them. For the CDR3, the DNA is TGTGCCAGCAGAACAGTCCGAAACACCGGGGAGCTGTTTTTT. Translated: CASRTVRNTGELFF. Drawing the rest from reference TRBV2 and TRBJ2-2, the complete variable domain is EPEVTQTPSHQVTQMGQEVILRCVPISNHLYFYWYRQILGQKVEFLVSFYNNEISEKSEIFDDQFSVERPDGSNFTLKIRSTKLEDSAMYFCASRTVRNTGELFFGEGSRLTVL.

The chain is built from TRBV5-6 and TRBJ1-5; 7 bases line up with TRBD1. Germline V lookup: CDR1 SGHDT, CDR2 YYEEEE. This CDR3 is built from 15 residues. The V segment lost 4 bases and the J segment 5 bases; nucleotides outside the gene matches: 9. The DNA for the CDR3 is TGTGCCAGCAGCCAGAACGACAGGGACCATCAGCCCCAGCATTTT. Translating it yields CASSQNDRDHQPQHF.

The chain joins TRBV5-5 to TRBJ1-2; 10 nucleotides align to TRBD1. J gave up 6 bases and V 4 bases, and 3 bases lay outside the gene matches. Germline lookup yields CDR1 SGHKS and CDR2 YYEKEE (reference sequence). This CDR3 is built from 13 residues. CDR3 sequence reads: CASSRDRGNGYTF. CDR3 coding DNA: TGTGCCAGCAGCCGGGACAGGGGAAATGGCTACACCTTC.

The chain employs TRBV5-8 and TRBJ1-2; perhaps TRBD1 as D (6 bases). The germline CDR1 and CDR2 sequences are SGHTS and YDEGEE. The CDR3 has 13 amino acids. V was clipped by 5 bases and J by 7 bases, with 15 bases between them. The CDR3: CASRVQGKSGYTF. Written as DNA, the CDR3 is TGTGCCAGCAGGGTACAGGGCAAGAGTGGCTACACCTTC.